The 9 T cell receptor beta chains below all came from one sample that was sequenced in a study of blood T cell repertoires in COVID-19. Sequenced by immunoSEQ multiplex PCR; TCRdb stores in-frame clones only, minus some. The sample has around 300,000 clones, about 88% seen once. The sample comprised PBMCs or T cells enriched from blood (not recorded which). All receptors come from a woman in her forties or fifties who had recovered from COVID-19.

The CDR3 region is CAWSLKRGLNTGELFF. In DNA, the CDR3 is TGTGCCTGGAGCCTTAAGCGGGGGTTGAACACCGGGGAGCTGTTTTTT. The chain joins TRBV30 to TRBJ2-2, with TRBD2 matching 8 bases. J gave up 1 base and V 3 bases, and 7 bases lay outside the gene matches. There are 16 residues in the CDR3. CDR1 and CDR2 (germline): GTSNPN, SVGIG (reference sequence).

The rearrangement uses TRBV7-9 and TRBJ2-7; possible D gene TRBD2, 7 bases. The CDR3 sequence is 17 residues long. Per the germline V gene, CDR1 is SEHNR and CDR2 is FQNEAQ (reference sequence). V shed 1 base and J shed 5 bases, with 21 bases lying between them. The CDR3 DNA sequence: TGTGCCAGCAGCTTAGAGCTTGAAGGGGGGAGGGCGGACGAGCAGTACTTC. As protein: CASSLELEGGRADEQYF.

This clone was seen once. The chain couples TRBV24-1 to TRBJ1-5; 8 nucleotides line up with TRBD1. V dropped 6 bases and J dropped 1; count of bases not matched to a gene: 4. The CDR3 is 15 amino acids. Per germline, CDR1 KGHDR and CDR2 SFDVKD. CDR3 residues: CATSHRGDSNQPQHF. The CDR3 nucleotides are TGTGCCACCAGTCACAGGGGGGACAGCAATCAGCCCCAGCATTTT.

The genes are TRBV27 and TRBJ1-2, with D perhaps TRBD1 (5 bases). Trimming removed 5 bases from V and 8 bases from J, with 18 bases in between. From germline, CDR1 is MNHEY and CDR2 SMNVEV (reference sequence). The CDR3 spans 14 residues. The CDR3 is CASSRESGLYGYTF. The CDR3 DNA is TGTGCCAGCAGTCGCGAGTCAGGGTTATACGGCTACACCTTC.

The chain couples TRBV5-6 to TRBJ1-2, with TRBD1 as a possible D gene (5 bases). The length of the CDR3 is 13 residues. Per the germline V gene, CDR1 is SGHDT and CDR2 is YYEEEE. The V and J ends lost 0 bases and 3 bases respectively, with 6 bases between them. DNA of the CDR3: TGTGCCAGCAGCTTGGGGGGCGACTATGGCTACACCTTC. This sequence encodes CASSLGGDYGYTF. Full variable domain (missing parts from reference TRBV5-6 and TRBJ1-2): DAGVTQSPTHLIKTRGQQVTLRCSPKSGHDTVSWYQQALGQGPQFIFQYYEEEERQRGNFPDRFSGHQFPNYSSELNVNALLLGDSALYLCASSLGGDYGYTFGSGTRLTVV.

CDR3 sequence: CASQQVNTEAFF. CDR3 in DNA: TGTGCCAGCCAACAGGTGAACACTGAAGCTTTCTTT. The chain is built from TRBV25-1 and TRBJ1-1; possibly TRBD1 for D (5 bases). Germline CDR1 is MGHDK and CDR2 is SYGVNS. This CDR3 is 12 amino acids long. The V gene lost 8 bases and the J gene lost 0 bases, with 7 bases spanning the gap. Complete variable domain (other parts from reference TRBV25-1 and TRBJ1-1): EADIYQTPRYLVIGTGKKITLECSQTMGHDKMYWYQQDPGMELHLIHYSYGVNSTEKGDLSSESTVSRIRTEHFPLTLESARPSHTSQYLCASQQVNTEAFFGQGTRLTVV.

The rearrangement joins TRBV13 to TRBJ2-3, with 10 bases that match TRBD2. Germline values: CDR1 PRHDT, CDR2 FYEKMQ (reference sequence). This CDR3 comprises 17 residues. Losses at the gene ends were 4 bases for V and 0 bases for J; bases not matched to a gene: 7. The CDR3 DNA is TGTGCCAGCAGCTCCGAAGGACTAGCGGAGAGCACAGATACGCAGTATTTT. This encodes CASSSEGLAESTDTQYF.

The chain has TRBV7-9 and TRBJ1-2, with a possible D match to TRBD1 (6 bases). Trimming cost V 7 bases and J 4 bases, with 16 bases left between them. The CDR3 is 14 residues long. Germline V gene lookup returns CDR1 SEHNR and CDR2 FQNEAQ (reference sequence). The CDR3 loop is CASNEMDSPYGYTF. The CDR3 DNA is TGTGCCAGCAACGAAATGGACAGTCCCTATGGCTACACCTTC.

This clone was detected a few times. An end of the junction differs from the germline gene, which may be a read error. This chain uses TRBV7-8 with TRBJ2-1; 11 nucleotides align to TRBD1. Germline V gene sequence: CDR1 SGHVS, CDR2 FQNEAQ. The CDR3 sequence is 12 residues long. CDR3 in amino acids: CASWDRGTYRLF. Written as DNA, the CDR3 is TGTGCCAGCTGGGACAGGGGGACTTACCGGCTCTTC.